The clone carrying this T cell receptor (beta chain) was counted a few times. Its antigen is undetermined. TCRdb re-analysed the 5' RACE reads in MiXCR, keeping a single row per CDR3 protein. The table has over 300,000 distinct CDR3 sequences, around 7% seen once. The source of the sample is a study of T cells after yellow fever vaccination. Findings of the study overall: Across the CD4 and CD8 compartments, a small share of clonotypes was present in both.

V was clipped by 3 bases and J by 5 bases; unmatched bases: 7. Germline V gene data show CDR1 as DFQATT and CDR2 as SNEGSKA (reference sequence). This CDR3 is 15 amino acids long. This sequence was found in a man aged 18 to 30 who received the YFV17D yellow fever vaccine. The J gene is TRBJ2-3, the V gene TRBV20-1; 11 bases fit TRBD2. This sample comprised PBMCs, obtained roughly 45 days after the first yellow fever vaccination. The CDR3 sequence is CSASRFGTSGDTQYF. DNA of the CDR3: TGCAGTGCTAGTAGGTTCGGGACTAGCGGAGATACGCAGTATTTT.